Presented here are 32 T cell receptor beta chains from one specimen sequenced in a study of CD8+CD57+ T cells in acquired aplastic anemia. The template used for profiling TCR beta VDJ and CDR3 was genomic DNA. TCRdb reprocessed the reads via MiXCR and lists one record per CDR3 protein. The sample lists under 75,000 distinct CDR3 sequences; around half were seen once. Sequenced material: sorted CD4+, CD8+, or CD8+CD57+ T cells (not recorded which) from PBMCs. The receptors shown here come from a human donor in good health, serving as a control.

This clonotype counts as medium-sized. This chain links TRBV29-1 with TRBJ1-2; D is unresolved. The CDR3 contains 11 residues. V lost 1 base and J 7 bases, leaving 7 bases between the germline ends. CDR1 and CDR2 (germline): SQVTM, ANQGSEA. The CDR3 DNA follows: TGCAGCGTTGAAGCCCTAGCTGGCTACACCTTC. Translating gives CSVEALAGYTF.

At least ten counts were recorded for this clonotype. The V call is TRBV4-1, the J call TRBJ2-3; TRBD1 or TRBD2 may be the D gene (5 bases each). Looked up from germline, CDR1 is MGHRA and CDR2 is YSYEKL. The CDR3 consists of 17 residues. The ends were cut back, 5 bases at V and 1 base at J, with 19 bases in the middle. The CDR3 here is CASSGQWGMTGTDTQYF. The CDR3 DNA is TGCGCCAGCAGCGGGCAATGGGGGATGACAGGCACAGATACGCAGTATTTT.

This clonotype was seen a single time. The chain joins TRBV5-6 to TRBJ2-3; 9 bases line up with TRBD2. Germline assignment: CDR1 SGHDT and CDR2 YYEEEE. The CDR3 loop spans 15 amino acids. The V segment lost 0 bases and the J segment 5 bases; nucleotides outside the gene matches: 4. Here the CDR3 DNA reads TGTGCCAGCAGCTTGGAGGGACTAGCTTTAGATACGCAGTATTTT. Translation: CASSLEGLALDTQYF.

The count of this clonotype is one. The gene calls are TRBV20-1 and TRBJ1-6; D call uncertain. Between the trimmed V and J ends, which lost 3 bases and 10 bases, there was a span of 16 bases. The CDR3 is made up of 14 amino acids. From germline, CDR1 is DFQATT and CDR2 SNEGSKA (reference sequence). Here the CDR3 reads CSASLTVDKSPLHF. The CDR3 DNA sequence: TGCAGTGCTAGTTTGACGGTCGACAAGTCACCCCTCCACTTT.

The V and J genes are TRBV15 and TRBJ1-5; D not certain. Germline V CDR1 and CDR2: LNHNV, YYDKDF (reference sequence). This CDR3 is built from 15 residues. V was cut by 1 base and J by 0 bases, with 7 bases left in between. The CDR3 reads CATSRATNSNQPQHF. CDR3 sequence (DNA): TGTGCCACCAGCAGAGCAACTAATAGCAATCAGCCCCAGCATTTT.

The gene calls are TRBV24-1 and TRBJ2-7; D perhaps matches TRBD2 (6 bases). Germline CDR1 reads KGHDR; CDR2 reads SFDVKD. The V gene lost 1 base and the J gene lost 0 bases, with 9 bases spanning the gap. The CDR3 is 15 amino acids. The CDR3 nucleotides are TGTGCCACCAGTGATTTCCGGGGGAGCTCCTACGAGCAGTACTTC. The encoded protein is CATSDFRGSSYEQYF.

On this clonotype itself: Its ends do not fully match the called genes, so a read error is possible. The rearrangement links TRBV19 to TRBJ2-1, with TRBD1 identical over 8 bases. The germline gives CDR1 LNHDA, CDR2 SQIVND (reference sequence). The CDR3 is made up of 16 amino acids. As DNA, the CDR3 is TGTGCCAGTAGAACGGGGGCGCCAGGGGGCTACAATGAGCGGTTCTTC. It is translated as CASRTGAPGGYNERFF.

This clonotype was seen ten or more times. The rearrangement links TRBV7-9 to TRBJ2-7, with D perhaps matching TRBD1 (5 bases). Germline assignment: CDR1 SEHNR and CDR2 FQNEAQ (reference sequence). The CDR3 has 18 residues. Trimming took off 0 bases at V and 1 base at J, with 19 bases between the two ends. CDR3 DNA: TGTGCCAGCAGCTTAGCCTATTTTATAGGTCAGGGATCCTACGAGCAGTACTTC. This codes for CASSLAYFIGQGSYEQYF.

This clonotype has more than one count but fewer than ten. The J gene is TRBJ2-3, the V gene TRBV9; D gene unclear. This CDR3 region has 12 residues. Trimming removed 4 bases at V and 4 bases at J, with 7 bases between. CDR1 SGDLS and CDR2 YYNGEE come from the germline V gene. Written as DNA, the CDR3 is TGTGCCAGCAGCCCCCGCCCAGATACGCAGTATTTT. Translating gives CASSPRPDTQYF.

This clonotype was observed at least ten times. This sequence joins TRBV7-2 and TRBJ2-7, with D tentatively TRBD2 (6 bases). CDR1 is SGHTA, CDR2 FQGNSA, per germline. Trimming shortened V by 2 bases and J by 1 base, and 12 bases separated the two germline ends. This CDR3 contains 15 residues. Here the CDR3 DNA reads TGTGCCAGCAGCTTATCTAGCGCCGGGTCCTACGAGCAGTACTTC. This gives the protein CASSLSSAGSYEQYF.

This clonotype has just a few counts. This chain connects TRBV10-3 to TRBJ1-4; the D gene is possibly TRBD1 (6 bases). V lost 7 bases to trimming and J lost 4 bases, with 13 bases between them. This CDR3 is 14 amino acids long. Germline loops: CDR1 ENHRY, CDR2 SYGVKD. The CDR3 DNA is TGTGCCATCAACCCCCAGGGGAATAATGAAAAACTGTTTTTT. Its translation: CAINPQGNNEKLFF.

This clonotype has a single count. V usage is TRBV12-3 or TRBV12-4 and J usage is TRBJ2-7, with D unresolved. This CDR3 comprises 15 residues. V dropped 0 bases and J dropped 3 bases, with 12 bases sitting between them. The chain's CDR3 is CASSLAGGIFYEQYF. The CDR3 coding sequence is TGTGCCAGCAGTTTAGCAGGTGGGATCTTCTACGAGCAGTACTTC.

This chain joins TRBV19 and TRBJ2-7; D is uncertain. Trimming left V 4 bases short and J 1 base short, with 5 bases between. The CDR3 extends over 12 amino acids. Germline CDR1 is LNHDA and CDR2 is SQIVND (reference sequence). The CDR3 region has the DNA TGTGCCAGTAGTACCAGATCCTACGAGCAGTACTTC. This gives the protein CASSTRSYEQYF.

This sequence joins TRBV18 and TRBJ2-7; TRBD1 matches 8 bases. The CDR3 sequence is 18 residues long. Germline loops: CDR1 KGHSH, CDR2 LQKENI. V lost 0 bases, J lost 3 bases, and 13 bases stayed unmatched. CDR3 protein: CASSPPLRQGIKVYEQYF. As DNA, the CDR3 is TGTGCCAGCTCACCACCCCTTCGACAGGGGATAAAAGTCTACGAGCAGTACTTC.

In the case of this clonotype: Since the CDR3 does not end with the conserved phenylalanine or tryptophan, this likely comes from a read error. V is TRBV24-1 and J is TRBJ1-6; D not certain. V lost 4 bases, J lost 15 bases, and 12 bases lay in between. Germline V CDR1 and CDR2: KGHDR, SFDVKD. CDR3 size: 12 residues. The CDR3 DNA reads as TGTGCCACCAGTGAGTCCAACAGAGGCCTCCACTCT. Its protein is CATSESNRGLHS.

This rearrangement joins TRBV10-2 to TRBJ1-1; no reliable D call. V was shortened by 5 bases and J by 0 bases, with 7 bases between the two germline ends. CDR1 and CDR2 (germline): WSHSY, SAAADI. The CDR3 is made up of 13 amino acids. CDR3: CASSRVMNTEAFF. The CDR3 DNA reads TGCGCCAGCAGTCGGGTGATGAACACTGAAGCTTTCTTT.

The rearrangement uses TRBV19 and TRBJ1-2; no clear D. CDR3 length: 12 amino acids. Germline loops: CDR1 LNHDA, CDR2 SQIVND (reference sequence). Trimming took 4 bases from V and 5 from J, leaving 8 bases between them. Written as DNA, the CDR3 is TGTGCCAGTAGTAGAGGCAGTTATGGCTACACCTTC. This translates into CASSRGSYGYTF.

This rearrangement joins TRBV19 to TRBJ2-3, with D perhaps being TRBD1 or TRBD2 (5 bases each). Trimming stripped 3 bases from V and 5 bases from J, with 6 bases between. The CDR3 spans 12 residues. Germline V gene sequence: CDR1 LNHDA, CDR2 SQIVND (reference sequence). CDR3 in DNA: TGTGCCAGTAGTATTGGGGGAGATACGCAGTATTTT. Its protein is CASSIGGDTQYF.

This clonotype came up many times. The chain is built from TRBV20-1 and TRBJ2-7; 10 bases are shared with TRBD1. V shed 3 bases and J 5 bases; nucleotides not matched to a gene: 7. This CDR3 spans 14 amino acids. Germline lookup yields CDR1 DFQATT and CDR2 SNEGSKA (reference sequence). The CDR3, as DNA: TGCAGTGCTAGGTACCGGGACAGGGGCCACGAGCAGTACTTC. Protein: CSARYRDRGHEQYF.

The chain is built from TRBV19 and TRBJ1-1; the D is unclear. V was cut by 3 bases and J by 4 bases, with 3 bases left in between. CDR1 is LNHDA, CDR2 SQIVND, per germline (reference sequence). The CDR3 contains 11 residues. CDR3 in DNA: TGTGCCAGTAGTATCGGCACTGAAGCTTTCTTT. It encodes CASSIGTEAFF.

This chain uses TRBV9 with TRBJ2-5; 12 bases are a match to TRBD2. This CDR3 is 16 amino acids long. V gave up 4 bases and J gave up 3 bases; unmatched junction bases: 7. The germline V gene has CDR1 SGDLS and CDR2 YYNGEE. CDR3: CASSRTASGGEETQYF. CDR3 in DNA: TGTGCCAGCAGCCGGACCGCTAGCGGGGGGGAAGAGACCCAGTACTTC.

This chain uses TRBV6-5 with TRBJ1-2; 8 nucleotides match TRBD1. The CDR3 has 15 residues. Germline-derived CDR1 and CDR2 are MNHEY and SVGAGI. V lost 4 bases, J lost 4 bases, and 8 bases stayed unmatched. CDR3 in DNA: TGTGCCAGCAGTTCTGGACAGGGAGGGGGCTATGGCTACACCTTC. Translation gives CASSSGQGGGYGYTF.

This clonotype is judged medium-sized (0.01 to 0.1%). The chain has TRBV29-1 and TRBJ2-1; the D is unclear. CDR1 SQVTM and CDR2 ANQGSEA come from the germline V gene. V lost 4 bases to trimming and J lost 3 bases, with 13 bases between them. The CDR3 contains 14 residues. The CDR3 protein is CSVALGRDYNEQFF. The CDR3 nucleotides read TGCAGCGTTGCTCTCGGGCGCGACTACAATGAGCAGTTCTTC.

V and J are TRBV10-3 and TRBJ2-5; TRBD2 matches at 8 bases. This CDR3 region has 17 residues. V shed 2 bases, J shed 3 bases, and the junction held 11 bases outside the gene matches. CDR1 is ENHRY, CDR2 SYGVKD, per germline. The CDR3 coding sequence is TGTGCCATCAGTGAGCTAGCTAGCGGGTGTTACAAAGAGACCCAGTACTTC. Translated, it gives CAISELASGCYKETQYF.

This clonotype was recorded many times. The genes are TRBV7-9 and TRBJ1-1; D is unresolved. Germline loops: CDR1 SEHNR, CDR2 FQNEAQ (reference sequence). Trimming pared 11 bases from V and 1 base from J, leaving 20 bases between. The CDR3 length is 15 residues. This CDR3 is CAHFQFLEGNTEAFF. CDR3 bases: TGTGCCCACTTCCAGTTTTTAGAGGGGAACACTGAAGCTTTCTTT.

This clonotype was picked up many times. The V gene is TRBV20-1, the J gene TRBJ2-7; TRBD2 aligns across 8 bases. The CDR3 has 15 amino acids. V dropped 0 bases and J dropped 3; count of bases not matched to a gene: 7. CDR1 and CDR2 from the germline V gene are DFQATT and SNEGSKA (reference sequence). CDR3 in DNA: TGCAGTGCTAGAGATCGCGGGGGGCTGTACTACGAGCAGTACTTC. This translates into CSARDRGGLYYEQYF.

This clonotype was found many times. CDR3 coding DNA: TGTGCCAGCATTTCCCTATACAGGGTATGGGATACGCAGTATTTT. Protein: CASISLYRVWDTQYF. The chain joins TRBV7-4 to TRBJ2-3, with D possibly TRBD1 on 6 matching bases. CDR1 is SGHVT and CDR2 is SQSDAQ in the germline V gene. The CDR3 runs 15 residues. V was pared by 7 bases and J by 6 bases, with 20 bases between.

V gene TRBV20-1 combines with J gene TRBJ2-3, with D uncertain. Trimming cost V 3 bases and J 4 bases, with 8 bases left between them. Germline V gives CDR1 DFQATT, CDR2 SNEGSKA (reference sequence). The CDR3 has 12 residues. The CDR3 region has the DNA TGCAGTGCTAGGGAGCGCTCAGATACGCAGTATTTT. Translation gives CSARERSDTQYF.

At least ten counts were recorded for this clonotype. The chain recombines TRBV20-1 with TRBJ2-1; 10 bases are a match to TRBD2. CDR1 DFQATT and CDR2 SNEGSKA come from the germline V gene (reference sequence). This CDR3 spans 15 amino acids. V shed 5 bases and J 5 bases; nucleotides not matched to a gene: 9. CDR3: CSAALAGYPHNEQFF. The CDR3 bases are TGCAGTGCTGCACTAGCGGGATACCCCCACAATGAGCAGTTCTTC.

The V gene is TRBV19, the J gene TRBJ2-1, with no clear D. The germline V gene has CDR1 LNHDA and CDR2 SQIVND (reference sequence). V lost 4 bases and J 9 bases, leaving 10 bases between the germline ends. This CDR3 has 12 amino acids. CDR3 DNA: TGTGCCAGTAGTACCGGCCGGAGTGAGCAGTTCTTC. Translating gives CASSTGRSEQFF.

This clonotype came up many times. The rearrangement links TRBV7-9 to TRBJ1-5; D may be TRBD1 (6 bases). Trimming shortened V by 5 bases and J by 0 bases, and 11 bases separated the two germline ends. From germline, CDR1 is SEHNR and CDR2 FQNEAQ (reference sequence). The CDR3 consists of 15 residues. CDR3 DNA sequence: TGTGCCAGCAGCGGACAGACAAATAGCAATCAGCCCCAGCATTTT. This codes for CASSGQTNSNQPQHF.

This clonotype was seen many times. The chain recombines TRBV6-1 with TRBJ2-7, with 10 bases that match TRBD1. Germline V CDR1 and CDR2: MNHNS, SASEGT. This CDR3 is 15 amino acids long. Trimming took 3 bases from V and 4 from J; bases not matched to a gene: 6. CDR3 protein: CASSEGQGLRYEQYF. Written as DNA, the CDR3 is TGTGCCAGCAGTGAGGGACAGGGGCTTCGGTACGAGCAGTACTTC.